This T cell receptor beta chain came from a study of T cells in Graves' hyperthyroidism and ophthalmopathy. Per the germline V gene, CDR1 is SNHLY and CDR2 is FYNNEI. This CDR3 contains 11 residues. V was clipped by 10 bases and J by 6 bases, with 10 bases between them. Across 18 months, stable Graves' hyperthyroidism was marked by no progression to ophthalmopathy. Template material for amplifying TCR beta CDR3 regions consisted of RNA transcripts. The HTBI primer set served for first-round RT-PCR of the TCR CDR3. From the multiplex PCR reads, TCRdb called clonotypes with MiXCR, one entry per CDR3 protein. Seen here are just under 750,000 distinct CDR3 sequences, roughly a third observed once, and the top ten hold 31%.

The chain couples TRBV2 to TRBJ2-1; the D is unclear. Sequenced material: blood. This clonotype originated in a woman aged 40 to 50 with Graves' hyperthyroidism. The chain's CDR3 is CATAIRNEQFF. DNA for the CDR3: TGTGCCACAGCAATTCGCAATGAGCAGTTCTTC.